A single sample gave rise to the 26 T cell receptor beta chains below, sequenced in a study of response to subunit inactivated influenza vaccine. MiXCR was run by TCRdb on the RT-PCR reads, yielding one entry per CDR3 protein. The data contain some 500,000 distinct CDR3 sequences, around 25% of them seen just once; the ten biggest clones take up under 2.5%. Source: CD4+ T cells sorted from PBMCs, taken 4 to 6 days after vaccination. The source of these receptors is a man aged 50 to 59 who received an inactivated influenza vaccine.

For this clonotype: A much more abundant neighbour one base away suggests this may be a read error. For the CDR3, the DNA is TGTGCCAGCAGTTTCGTTAGCGGGAGGAGCTACGAGCAGTACTTC. Its translation is CASSFVSGRSYEQYF. The chain recombines TRBV27 with TRBJ2-7; TRBD2 agrees at 10 bases. The CDR3 sequence is 15 residues long. Trimming removed 3 bases from V and 3 bases from J; junction bases left unmatched: 5. Germline V gene lookup returns CDR1 MNHEY and CDR2 SMNVEV (reference sequence).

The rearrangement uses TRBV29-1 and TRBJ2-1, with 8 bases fitting TRBD2. V shed 6 bases and J 3 bases; nucleotides not matched to a gene: 7. There are 14 residues in the CDR3. Germline-derived CDR1 and CDR2 are SQVTM and ANQGSEA. CDR3 region: CSVYGGASYNEQFF. CDR3 sequence (DNA): TGCAGCGTCTACGGGGGGGCTAGCTACAATGAGCAGTTCTTC.

The genes are TRBV19 and TRBJ1-1, with D unclear. Germline V gene sequence: CDR1 LNHDA, CDR2 SQIVND (reference sequence). Trimming pared 5 bases from V and 10 bases from J, leaving 11 bases between. This CDR3 contains 11 residues. The CDR3 DNA is TGTGCCAGTAGTGCAAGTATATCAGCTTTCTTT. Encoded protein: CASSASISAFF.

This clonotype has more than one count but fewer than ten. At one end, the junction sequence differs from germline, possibly due to a read error. This chain connects TRBV28 to TRBJ2-1; D may be TRBD1 (5 bases). This CDR3 region has 14 residues. Germline V gene data show CDR1 as MDHEN and CDR2 as SYDVKM. The CDR3 region has the DNA TGTGCCAGCAGTCCTCAGGGTTCCTCCAATGAGCAGTTCTTC. As protein: CASSPQGSSNEQFF.

The rearrangement uses TRBV20-1 and TRBJ2-3, with 10 bases fitting TRBD1. The CDR3 sequence is 14 residues long. The trim removed 6 bases at V and 6 bases at J, leaving 9 bases unmatched. Germline V lookup: CDR1 DFQATT, CDR2 SNEGSKA (reference sequence). CDR3 loop: CSAFPGQGRDTQYF. The DNA of the CDR3 is TGCAGTGCCTTCCCGGGACAGGGGAGGGATACGCAGTATTTT.

This chain joins TRBV20-1 and TRBJ2-1, with 14 bases lining up with TRBD2. With V trimmed by 5 bases and J by 8 bases, 8 bases remained unmatched. This CDR3 contains 15 residues. Germline V gives CDR1 DFQATT, CDR2 SNEGSKA (reference sequence). CDR3: CSAGTSGSLYHEQFF. The CDR3 DNA reads TGCAGTGCTGGGACTAGCGGGAGTCTTTACCATGAGCAGTTCTTC.

This clonotype showed up just a few times. The V call is TRBV7-2, the J call TRBJ2-7; 8 positions agree with TRBD2. Per germline, CDR1 SGHTA and CDR2 FQGNSA. V dropped 3 bases and J dropped 0; count of bases not matched to a gene: 4. The CDR3 has 15 amino acids. CDR3 protein: CASSLASGLSYEQYF. The CDR3 region has the DNA TGTGCCAGCAGCTTGGCTAGCGGGCTCTCCTACGAGCAGTACTTC.

The rearrangement uses TRBV10-3 and TRBJ1-1, with 7 positions matching TRBD1. Germline V gene data show CDR1 as ENHRY and CDR2 as SYGVKD. The CDR3 covers 15 residues. V shed 0 bases and J 7 bases; nucleotides not matched to a gene: 8. The CDR3 bases are TGTGCCATCAGTGAGTCGAAAGCCCGGGACAGTGAAGCTTTCTTT. Translation: CAISESKARDSEAFF.

This clonotype turned up a few times. V is TRBV20-1 and J is TRBJ2-3; D tentatively reads TRBD1 or TRBD2 (5 bases each). This CDR3 is 11 amino acids long. Per the germline V gene, CDR1 is DFQATT and CDR2 is SNEGSKA (reference sequence). The CDR3 sequence: CTGADTDTQYF. The CDR3 region has the DNA TGCACCGGGGCTGATACAGATACGCAGTATTTT.

The CDR3 nucleotides read TGTGCCAGCAGCCAAGAACAGTTTGGTACAGATACGCAGTATTTT. Amino acid sequence: CASSQEQFGTDTQYF. The chain combines TRBV4-2 with TRBJ2-3; no clear D gene. The CDR3 covers 15 residues. CDR1 is LGHNA, CDR2 YNFKEQ, per germline. The V and J ends lost 0 bases and 3 bases respectively, with 10 bases between them.

The rearrangement joins TRBV3-1 to TRBJ1-2; D gene unclear. V gave up 4 bases and J gave up 7 bases, with 10 bases separating them. Per germline, CDR1 LGHDT and CDR2 YNNKEL (reference sequence). The CDR3 sequence is 12 residues long. This chain's CDR3 is CASSRLESGYTF. The CDR3 DNA sequence: TGTGCCAGCAGCCGCTTGGAGAGTGGCTACACCTTC.

This clonotype was seen repeatedly, ten times or more. V is TRBV2 and J is TRBJ2-3; TRBD1 matches at 7 bases. This CDR3 has 15 residues. V lost 8 bases, J lost 0 bases, and 8 bases stayed unmatched. Germline V gene data show CDR1 as SNHLY and CDR2 as FYNNEI. CDR3 protein: CASVRDSLSTDTQYF. The DNA of the CDR3 is TGTGCCAGCGTCCGGGACAGCCTTAGCACAGATACGCAGTATTTT.

The rearrangement joins TRBV15 to TRBJ2-7, with 9 bases that match TRBD1. Germline CDR1 and CDR2: LNHNV and YYDKDF (reference sequence). Losses at the gene ends were 3 bases for V and 5 bases for J; bases not matched to a gene: 8. The CDR3 sequence is 15 residues long. The CDR3 loop is CATSSGTGGRNEQYF. The CDR3 nucleotides read TGTGCCACCAGCAGTGGTACAGGGGGCAGGAACGAGCAGTACTTC.

This chain links TRBV6-5 with TRBJ2-7; no clear D gene. CDR3 length: 14 residues. Germline values: CDR1 MNHEY, CDR2 SVGAGI. Trimming removed 0 bases at V and 2 bases at J, with 8 bases between. The CDR3 here is CASSYSIDTYEQYF. The CDR3 DNA is TGTGCCAGCAGTTACTCGATAGATACCTACGAGCAGTACTTC.

The chain couples TRBV18 to TRBJ2-7, with a weak D call TRBD2 (6 bases). The CDR3 has 14 residues. V lost 2 bases and J lost 4, with 12 bases in between. Germline CDR1 KGHSH, CDR2 LQKENI. The CDR3 DNA reads as TGTGCCAGCTCACCAGGGGGGTACCTTTACGAGCAGTACTTC. Its translation: CASSPGGYLYEQYF.

This clonotype was seen more than once but under ten times. The V call is TRBV12-3 or TRBV12-4, the J call TRBJ2-7, with TRBD2 as a possible D gene (6 bases). CDR3 length: 14 amino acids. Trimming stripped 4 bases from V and 2 bases from J, with 12 bases between. The CDR3 nucleotides are TGTGCCAGCAGTTGGGGAGGAAAAGCCTACGAGCAGTACTTC. Translation: CASSWGGKAYEQYF.

This clonotype has just a few counts. The chain is built from TRBV5-1 and TRBJ1-1; D is perhaps TRBD1 (5 bases). The CDR3 has 15 amino acids. The germline CDR1 and CDR2 sequences are SGHRS and YFSETQ. The germline V and J ends were trimmed by 0 bases and 5 bases, with 14 bases remaining between them. The CDR3, as DNA: TGCGCCAGCAGCTTGGAGTTTTCGGGGGGAACTGAAGCTTTCTTT. The encoded protein is CASSLEFSGGTEAFF.

This rearrangement joins TRBV2 to TRBJ2-2; unclear D gene. The length of the CDR3 is 13 residues. Germline-derived CDR1 and CDR2 are SNHLY and FYNNEI. With 7 bases removed from V and 5 bases from J, the gap between germline ends came to 11 bases. Written as DNA, the CDR3 is TGTGCCAGCATGCCGATTCAAACCGGGGAGCTGTTTTTT. It is translated as CASMPIQTGELFF. The variable domain in full, completed from reference TRBV2 and TRBJ2-2, reads EPEVTQTPSHQVTQMGQEVILRCVPISNHLYFYWYRQILGQKVEFLVSFYNNEISEKSEIFDDQFSVERPDGSNFTLKIRSTKLEDSAMYFCASMPIQTGELFFGEGSRLTVL.

This clonotype was seen more than once but under ten times. J is TRBJ2-1 and V is TRBV7-2; 11 positions match TRBD2. Germline CDR1 and CDR2: SGHTA and FQGNSA. The CDR3 totals 17 residues. V was clipped by 0 bases and J by 7 bases; unmatched bases: 8. DNA for the CDR3: TGTGCCAGCAGCTTAGCCCTAGCGGGAGGTCAGGGGAATGAGCAGTTCTTC. Translation gives CASSLALAGGQGNEQFF.

The V call is TRBV9, the J call TRBJ2-2, with D uncertain. Germline V CDR1 and CDR2: SGDLS, YYNGEE. The CDR3 consists of 14 residues. V lost 0 bases and J lost 6, with 9 bases in between. The CDR3 is CASSVDPLAGELFF. CDR3 bases: TGTGCCAGCAGCGTAGATCCGTTGGCCGGGGAGCTGTTTTTT.

This clonotype was seen only a few times. The chain links TRBV5-1 to TRBJ2-7; weak D call: TRBD2 (6 bases). Germline CDR1 and CDR2: SGHRS and YFSETQ. The germline V and J ends were trimmed by 6 bases and 3 bases, with 10 bases remaining between them. The CDR3 length is 12 residues. CDR3 in DNA: TGCGCCAGCAAGGAGGGAGACTACGAGCAGTACTTC. This codes for CASKEGDYEQYF.

This chain joins TRBV6-2 or TRBV6-3 and TRBJ2-7; the match to TRBD2 covers 9 bases. The CDR3 has 16 residues. CDR1 and CDR2 (germline): MNHEY, SVGEGT. V dropped 7 bases and J dropped 2; count of bases not matched to a gene: 12. CDR3 in DNA: TGTGCCAGCAATAAACCCAGCGGGGGGCCAACCTACGAGCAGTACTTC. It encodes CASNKPSGGPTYEQYF.

In its sample, this clonotype was seen a few times. The chain uses TRBV20-1 and TRBJ2-2; possibly TRBD1 for D (5 bases). The V and J ends lost 3 bases and 4 bases respectively, with 12 bases between them. There are 14 residues in the CDR3. The germline gives CDR1 DFQATT, CDR2 SNEGSKA (reference sequence). CDR3 in amino acids: CSARDNKITGELFF. CDR3 DNA sequence: TGCAGTGCTAGGGACAACAAGATCACCGGGGAGCTGTTTTTT.

The gene calls are TRBV20-1 and TRBJ2-5, with TRBD2 identical over 7 bases. This CDR3 is built from 15 residues. The ends lost 2 bases at V and 2 bases at J; junction bases unmatched: 8. In germline, CDR1 is DFQATT, CDR2 SNEGSKA (reference sequence). Here the CDR3 reads CSARILAPPQETQYF. The DNA for the CDR3 is TGCAGTGCTAGAATACTAGCGCCGCCGCAAGAGACCCAGTACTTC.

The genes are TRBV5-5 and TRBJ2-2; 7 positions match TRBD1. Trimming at V came to 0 bases and at J to 3 bases, leaving 8 bases not matched to a gene. CDR1 is SGHKS and CDR2 is YYEKEE in the germline V gene (reference sequence). The CDR3 length is 17 residues. CDR3 nucleotides: TGTGCCAGCAGCTTGGCACCAGACAGGGTCGACACCGGGGAGCTGTTTTTT. It specifies CASSLAPDRVDTGELFF.

The sample holds a few counts of this clonotype. The V and J genes are TRBV6-5 and TRBJ2-1, with D possibly TRBD1 on 5 matching bases. Trimming removed 4 bases at V and 5 bases at J, with 12 bases between. The germline CDR1 and CDR2 sequences are MNHEY and SVGAGI. The CDR3 is 14 residues long. In DNA, the CDR3 is TGTGCCAGCAGTTTCACGGCAGGGAACAATGAGCAGTTCTTC. This encodes CASSFTAGNNEQFF.